The 29 T cell receptor beta chains below come from one sample, sequenced in a study of cytomegalovirus exposure and HLA in healthy donors. Data came from immunoSEQ multiplex PCR; TCRdb stores just in-frame clones and leaves some out. The sample carries some 240,000 clones, around 87% recorded once. Input material: PBMCs. Receptors were obtained from a woman in her twenties or thirties in good health and CMV-seropositive.

CDR3 protein: CASSVATGTSYEQYF. The CDR3 nucleotides are TGTGCCAGCAGCGTAGCTACAGGGACATCCTACGAGCAGTACTTC. The chain joins TRBV9 to TRBJ2-7; a weak D match, TRBD1 (6 bases). Germline CDR1 reads SGDLS; CDR2 reads YYNGEE. V was trimmed by 0 bases and J by 1 base, leaving 11 bases between them. This CDR3 contains 15 residues. Looking up the rest from reference TRBV9 and TRBJ2-7 gives the full variable domain: DSGVTQTPKHLITATGQRVTLRCSPRSGDLSVYWYQQSLDQGLQFLIQYYNGEERAKGNILERFSAQQFPDLHSELNLSSLELGDSALYFCASSVATGTSYEQYFGPGTRLTVT.

About this clone: Other DNA sequences of this sample code for an identical CDR3. The J gene is TRBJ2-7, the V gene TRBV18, with a possible D match to TRBD1 (6 bases). Germline CDR1 is KGHSH and CDR2 is LQKENI. The CDR3 is 14 amino acids. Trimming took off 4 bases at V and 2 bases at J, with 12 bases between the two ends. The CDR3 protein is CASSLGQGPYEQYF. DNA of the CDR3: TGTGCCAGCTCACTAGGTCAGGGGCCCTACGAGCAGTACTTC.

The chain links TRBV6-1 to TRBJ2-7, with 13 bases identical to TRBD2. This CDR3 has 15 amino acids. The trim removed 4 bases at V and 1 base at J, leaving 1 base unmatched. Germline V gene lookup returns CDR1 MNHNS and CDR2 SASEGT. For the CDR3, the DNA is TGTGCCAGCAGTGGGGGACTAGCGGGGTCCTACGAGCAGTACTTC. Protein sequence: CASSGGLAGSYEQYF.

This chain links TRBV19 with TRBJ1-1; no reliable D call. The CDR3 runs 14 residues. Trimming removed 5 bases at V and 7 bases at J, with 17 bases between. Germline-derived CDR1 and CDR2 are LNHDA and SQIVND (reference sequence). CDR3 coding DNA: TGTGCCAGTAGTGGGAGAGGGTGGGTTAGTGAAGCTTTCTTT. Its translation is CASSGRGWVSEAFF.

The rearrangement uses TRBV9 and TRBJ2-2; TRBD1 agrees at 7 bases. The CDR3 has 13 amino acids. CDR1 SGDLS and CDR2 YYNGEE come from the germline V gene. Unmatched junction bases numbered 0, after V lost 1 base and J lost 6 bases. CDR3 region: CASSVQGAGELFF. For the CDR3, the DNA is TGTGCCAGCAGCGTACAGGGGGCCGGGGAGCTGTTTTTT.

V usage is TRBV29-1 and J usage is TRBJ1-5; 8 nucleotides match TRBD1. The CDR3 spans 13 residues. Looked up from germline, CDR1 is SQVTM and CDR2 is ANQGSEA. The V segment lost 5 bases and the J segment 6 bases; nucleotides outside the gene matches: 6. CDR3: CSVWTGSGQPQHF. CDR3 DNA: TGCAGCGTTTGGACAGGGTCTGGTCAGCCCCAGCATTTT.

Notes on this clone: The junction shows a germline mismatch at one end, possibly a read error. V usage is TRBV7-7 and J usage is TRBJ2-5, with a weak D call TRBD1 (6 bases). This CDR3 region has 16 residues. Germline V gives CDR1 SSHAT, CDR2 FNYEAQ (reference sequence). CDR3 amino acids: CASSPTGSGNQETQYF. The CDR3 bases are TGTGCTAGCAGCCCTACAGGGAGTGGGAACCAAGAGACCCAGTACTTC.

The CDR3 nucleotides read TGTGCCAGCAGCTTGGTCAGGGACTACAATGAGCAGTTCTTC. It is translated as CASSLVRDYNEQFF. The genes are TRBV5-6 and TRBJ2-1, with a weak D call TRBD1 (5 bases). The CDR3 loop spans 14 amino acids. Germline V gives CDR1 SGHDT, CDR2 YYEEEE. Deletions cut 0 bases from V and 3 bases from J, with 7 bases between.

This clone has just one count. V is TRBV30 and J is TRBJ2-1; TRBD2 aligns across 12 bases. The CDR3 covers 15 residues. Germline CDR1 is GTSNPN and CDR2 is SVGIG (reference sequence). The trim removed 6 bases at V and 6 bases at J, leaving 9 bases unmatched. CDR3: CACPTSGRFGNEQFF. In DNA, the CDR3 is TGTGCCTGCCCGACTAGCGGGAGATTCGGCAATGAGCAGTTCTTC.

For the CDR3, the DNA is TGTGCCAGCAGCTCAAGACAGGGGTGGGGAAACACCATATATTTT. Translating it yields CASSSRQGWGNTIYF. The V call is TRBV11-2, the J call TRBJ1-3; 8 bases line up with TRBD1. The CDR3 is made up of 15 amino acids. The V gene end was trimmed by 4 bases and the J gene end by 4 bases; junction bases not matched to a gene: 6. Germline V gene sequence: CDR1 SGHAT, CDR2 FQNNGV.

This chain joins TRBV7-9 and TRBJ2-6, with TRBD1 identical over 9 bases. J gave up 4 bases and V 6 bases, and 10 bases lay outside the gene matches. The CDR3 runs to 17 residues. The germline V gene encodes CDR1 SEHNR and CDR2 FQNEAQ (reference sequence). The CDR3 region is CASSPGQGVSGANVLTF. Written as DNA, the CDR3 is TGTGCCAGCAGTCCGGGACAGGGAGTATCGGGGGCCAACGTCCTGACTTTC.

This clone appeared a single time. This chain joins TRBV5-1 and TRBJ2-2, with 12 bases aligning to TRBD2. The CDR3 has 15 residues. The germline V gene encodes CDR1 SGHRS and CDR2 YFSETQ. Unmatched junction bases numbered 3, after V lost 3 bases and J lost 6 bases. The CDR3 here is CASSYLAGGPGELFF. In DNA form, the CDR3 reads TGCGCCAGCAGCTACCTAGCGGGAGGGCCCGGGGAGCTGTTTTTT.

This chain connects TRBV5-1 to TRBJ2-3, with D possibly being TRBD2 (5 bases). Trimming cost V 0 bases and J 0 bases, with 14 bases left between them. The germline CDR1 and CDR2 sequences are SGHRS and YFSETQ. The CDR3 loop spans 17 amino acids. CDR3 loop: CASSLVLGGPSTDTQYF. The CDR3, as DNA: TGCGCCAGCAGCTTGGTTTTGGGCGGGCCGAGCACAGATACGCAGTATTTT.

A word on this clone: The sample has other DNA sequences that encode this CDR3 too. V and J are TRBV15 and TRBJ2-7; TRBD2 aligns across 9 bases. The CDR3 is 16 amino acids. With V trimmed by 0 bases and J by 4 bases, 7 bases remained unmatched. Germline V gene data show CDR1 as LNHNV and CDR2 as YYDKDF (reference sequence). The CDR3 loop is CATSRDLASGTYEQYF. The CDR3 DNA reads as TGTGCCACCAGCAGAGATCTAGCTAGCGGGACATACGAGCAGTACTTC.

The chain couples TRBV27 to TRBJ2-1; tentatively, D is TRBD2 (5 bases). Germline assignment: CDR1 MNHEY and CDR2 SMNVEV (reference sequence). The length of the CDR3 is 16 residues. V was clipped by 2 bases and J by 0 bases, with 11 bases between them. CDR3 bases: TGTGCCAGCAGTTTAGCGGAGGTCAACTCCTACAATGAGCAGTTCTTC. It yields the protein CASSLAEVNSYNEQFF.

The chain employs TRBV5-1 and TRBJ2-1; 10 bases line up with TRBD1. Germline CDR1 reads SGHRS; CDR2 reads YFSETQ. The CDR3 consists of 15 residues. J was trimmed by 1 base and V by 3 bases; bases with no gene match: 1. The CDR3 coding sequence is TGCGCCAGCAGCTCGGGACAGGGGTCCTACAATGAGCAGTTCTTC. It encodes CASSSGQGSYNEQFF.

V is TRBV2 and J is TRBJ1-2; a weak D match, TRBD1 (6 bases). CDR3 length: 13 amino acids. Germline-derived CDR1 and CDR2 are SNHLY and FYNNEI. V gave up 7 bases and J gave up 8 bases, with 17 bases separating them. The CDR3 DNA is TGTGCCAGCACCAAGGACAGCTCCCGGGGCTACACCTTC. This translates into CASTKDSSRGYTF. The full variable domain, its missing parts supplied by reference TRBV2 and TRBJ1-2, is EPEVTQTPSHQVTQMGQEVILRCVPISNHLYFYWYRQILGQKVEFLVSFYNNEISEKSEIFDDQFSVERPDGSNFTLKIRSTKLEDSAMYFCASTKDSSRGYTFGSGTRLTVV.

The J gene is TRBJ2-7, the V gene TRBV19, with 9 bases aligning to TRBD2. Losses at the gene ends were 3 bases for V and 1 base for J; bases not matched to a gene: 4. Germline CDR1 is LNHDA and CDR2 is SQIVND (reference sequence). This CDR3 comprises 15 residues. CDR3 region: CASSIRTSASYEQYF. The CDR3 bases are TGTGCCAGTAGTATCCGGACTAGCGCTTCCTACGAGCAGTACTTC.

The chain has TRBV2 and TRBJ2-6; TRBD1 matches at 7 bases. Germline V CDR1 and CDR2: SNHLY, FYNNEI. Trimming cost V 6 bases and J 0 bases; bases outside gene matches: 11. There are 18 residues in the CDR3. In nucleotides, the CDR3 is TGTGCCAGCAGACCGAAGACAGGGAGCATCTCTGGGGCCAACGTCCTGACTTTC. Translated: CASRPKTGSISGANVLTF.

The chain combines TRBV27 with TRBJ2-1; 12 nucleotides line up with TRBD2. Germline CDR1 reads MNHEY; CDR2 reads SMNVEV (reference sequence). The length of the CDR3 is 15 residues. The trim removed 2 bases at V and 9 bases at J, leaving 5 bases unmatched. The CDR3 loop reads CASSLITSGRFEQFF. The CDR3 DNA reads TGTGCCAGCAGTTTAATCACTAGCGGGAGGTTTGAGCAGTTCTTC.

This clone has only a few counts. This chain uses TRBV7-9 with TRBJ2-1, with no clear D. There are 15 residues in the CDR3. CDR1 SEHNR and CDR2 FQNEAQ come from the germline V gene (reference sequence). V lost 2 bases and J 9 bases, leaving 17 bases between the germline ends. CDR3 protein: CASSLMRFAEIEQFF. The DNA for the CDR3 is TGTGCCAGCAGCTTAATGCGGTTCGCCGAAATTGAGCAGTTCTTC.

This clone was observed a handful of times. The chain links TRBV14 to TRBJ1-2; TRBD1 is a possible D gene (6 bases). The germline V and J ends were trimmed by 1 base and 7 bases, with 10 bases remaining between them. Germline V lookup: CDR1 SGHDN, CDR2 FVKESK. The CDR3 is made up of 13 amino acids. CDR3 coding DNA: TGTGCCAGCAGCCAAGGAACAGGGTCTGGCTACACCTTC. Amino acid sequence: CASSQGTGSGYTF.

The chain combines TRBV18 with TRBJ2-3; 8 bases fit TRBD1. V was clipped by 3 bases and J by 4 bases; unmatched bases: 9. Germline V gene data show CDR1 as KGHSH and CDR2 as LQKENI. This CDR3 is 16 amino acids long. CDR3 amino acids: CASSPSRTGLADTQYF. The DNA for the CDR3 is TGTGCCAGCTCACCGAGCCGGACAGGGTTGGCAGATACGCAGTATTTT.

The CDR3 sequence: CASSTRTVSNTGELFF. The CDR3 DNA is TGTGCCAGCAGTACAAGGACAGTGTCGAACACCGGGGAGCTGTTTTTT. The chain joins TRBV27 to TRBJ2-2, with D perhaps TRBD1 (6 bases). The V gene lost 5 bases and the J gene lost 0 bases, with 13 bases spanning the gap. The CDR3 is 16 residues long. From germline, CDR1 is MNHEY and CDR2 SMNVEV (reference sequence).

This chain joins TRBV28 and TRBJ1-3; 10 bases align to TRBD1. This CDR3 is built from 15 residues. V shed 8 bases, J shed 3 bases, and the junction held 7 bases outside the gene matches. The V gene's germline CDR1 is MDHEN and CDR2 SYDVKM. CDR3 region: CASWSGTGVGNTIYF. DNA of the CDR3: TGTGCCAGCTGGTCCGGGACAGGGGTTGGAAACACCATATATTTT. The full variable domain, its missing parts supplied by reference TRBV28 and TRBJ1-3, is DVKVTQSSRYLVKRTGEKVFLECVQDMDHENMFWYRQDPGLGLRLIYFSYDVKMKEKGDIPEGYSVSREKKERFSLILESASTNQTSMYLCASWSGTGVGNTIYFGEGSWLTVV.

The V and J genes are TRBV6-6 and TRBJ1-3, with 11 bases lining up with TRBD1. Germline-derived CDR1 and CDR2 are MNHNY and SVGAGI (reference sequence). The V and J ends lost 6 bases and 4 bases, in that order; junction bases with no gene match: 2. This CDR3 region has 14 residues. The CDR3 nucleotides are TGTGCCAGCAGGGGACAGGGGGAAGGAAACACCATATATTTT. Translation: CASRGQGEGNTIYF.

The chain carries TRBV6-1 and TRBJ2-7, with 13 positions matching TRBD2. The CDR3 contains 17 residues. The germline V gene encodes CDR1 MNHNS and CDR2 SASEGT. V gave up 4 bases and J gave up 2 bases; unmatched junction bases: 8. The CDR3 DNA sequence: TGTGCCAGCAGTGTTTGGACTAGCGGGAGTCTACCCTACGAGCAGTACTTC. It encodes CASSVWTSGSLPYEQYF.

A word on this clone: A junction end diverges from the germline sequence, so it may reflect a read error. This chain connects TRBV7-7 to TRBJ2-1, with 12 bases that match TRBD2. Germline CDR1 reads SSHAT; CDR2 reads FNYEAQ (reference sequence). This CDR3 has 15 amino acids. CDR3 residues: CASSLGTSGYNEQFF. Here the CDR3 DNA reads TGTGCTAGCAGCTTAGGGACTAGCGGGTACAATGAGCAGTTCTTC.

The chain joins TRBV19 to TRBJ2-1; D not resolved. Germline values: CDR1 LNHDA, CDR2 SQIVND (reference sequence). Deletions cut 6 bases from V and 3 bases from J, with 12 bases between. CDR3 length: 14 residues. The CDR3 DNA follows: TGTGCCAGTAGCGGAGCCTTGATCTACAATGAGCAGTTCTTC. The encoded protein is CASSGALIYNEQFF. Variable domain in full (rest from reference TRBV19 and TRBJ2-1): DGGITQSPKYLFRKEGQNVTLSCEQNLNHDAMYWYRQDPGQGLRLIYYSQIVNDFQKGDIAEGYSVSREKKESFPLTVTSAQKNPTAFYLCASSGALIYNEQFFGPGTRLTVL.